The present T cell receptor beta chain was sequenced within a study of graft-versus-host responses after intestinal transplantation. Assay: immunoSEQ multiplex PCR; the TCRdb copy retains only in-frame clones and omits some. This table holds 62,000 or so clones, 70% to 90% found once. The length of the CDR3 is 15 residues. The V segment lost 5 bases and the J segment 9 bases; nucleotides outside the gene matches: 12. In germline, CDR1 is LNHDA, CDR2 SQIVND (reference sequence). The chain has TRBV19 and TRBJ2-1; 8 bases line up with TRBD2. The sequence was obtained from a human patient who received an intestinal transplant, so some T cells may come from the graft donor. The sequences come from PBMCs, collected 26 days after transplant. CDR3 protein: CASSGQRERNSEQFF. The DNA for the CDR3 is TGTGCCAGTAGTGGGCAGCGGGAGCGGAATAGTGAGCAGTTCTTC.